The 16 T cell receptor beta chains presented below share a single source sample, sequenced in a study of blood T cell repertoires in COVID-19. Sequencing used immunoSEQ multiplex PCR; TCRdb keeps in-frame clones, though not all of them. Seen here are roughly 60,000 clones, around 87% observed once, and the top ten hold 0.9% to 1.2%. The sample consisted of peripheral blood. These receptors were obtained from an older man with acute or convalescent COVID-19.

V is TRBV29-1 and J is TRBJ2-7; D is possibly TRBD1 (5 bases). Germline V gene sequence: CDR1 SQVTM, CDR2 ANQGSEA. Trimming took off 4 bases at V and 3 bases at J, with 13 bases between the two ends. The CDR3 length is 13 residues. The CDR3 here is CSVGGLADYEQYF. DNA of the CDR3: TGCAGCGTTGGGGGCCTTGCGGACTACGAGCAGTACTTC.

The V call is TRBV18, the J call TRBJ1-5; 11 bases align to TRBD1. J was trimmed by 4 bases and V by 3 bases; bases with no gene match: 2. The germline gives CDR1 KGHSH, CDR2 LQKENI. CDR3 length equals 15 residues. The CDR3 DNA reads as TGTGCCAGCTCACCCGGGACAGGGGGTAATCAGCCCCAGCATTTT. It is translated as CASSPGTGGNQPQHF.

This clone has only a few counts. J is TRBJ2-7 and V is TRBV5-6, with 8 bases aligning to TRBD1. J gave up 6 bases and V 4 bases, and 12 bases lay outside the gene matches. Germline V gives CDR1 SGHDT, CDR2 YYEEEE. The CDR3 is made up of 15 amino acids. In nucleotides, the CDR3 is TGTGCCAGCAGCAACCGCGGGACAGGTGTGGGCGAGCAGTACTTC. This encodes CASSNRGTGVGEQYF.

The CDR3 reads CASSQAYSGNTIYF. The CDR3 bases are TGTGCCAGCAGCCAGGCTTACTCTGGAAACACCATATATTTT. The chain couples TRBV3-1 (or the pseudogene TRBV3-2) to TRBJ1-3, with D uncertain. Deletions cut 3 bases from V and 0 bases from J, with 6 bases between. This CDR3 has 14 residues. Germline V gene data show CDR1 as LGHDT and CDR2 as YNNKEL (reference sequence).

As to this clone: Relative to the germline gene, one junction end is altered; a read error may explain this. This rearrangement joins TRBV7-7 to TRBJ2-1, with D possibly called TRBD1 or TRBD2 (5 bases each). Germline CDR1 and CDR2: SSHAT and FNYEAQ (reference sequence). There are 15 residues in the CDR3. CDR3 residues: CASSLDRGSYNEQFF. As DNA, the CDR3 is TGTGCTAGCAGCTTAGACAGAGGGTCCTACAATGAGCAGTTCTTC.

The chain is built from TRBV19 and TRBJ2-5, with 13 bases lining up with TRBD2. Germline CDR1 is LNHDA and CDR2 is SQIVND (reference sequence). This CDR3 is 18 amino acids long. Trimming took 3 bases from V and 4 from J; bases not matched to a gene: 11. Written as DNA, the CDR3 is TGTGCCAGTAGTATGGGACTAGCGGGAAATCGTTTAGTAGAGACCCAGTACTTC. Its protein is CASSMGLAGNRLVETQYF.

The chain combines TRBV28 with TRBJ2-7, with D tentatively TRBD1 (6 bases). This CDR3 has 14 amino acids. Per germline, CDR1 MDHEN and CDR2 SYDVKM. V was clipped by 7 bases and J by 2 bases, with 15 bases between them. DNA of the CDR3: TGTGCCAGCAAAACCCTTGACAGGACCTACGAGCAGTACTTC. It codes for CASKTLDRTYEQYF.

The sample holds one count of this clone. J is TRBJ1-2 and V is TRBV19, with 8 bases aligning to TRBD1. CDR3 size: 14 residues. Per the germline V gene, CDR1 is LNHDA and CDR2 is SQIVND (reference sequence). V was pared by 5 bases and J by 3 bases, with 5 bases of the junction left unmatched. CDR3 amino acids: CASSVRGPDYGYTF. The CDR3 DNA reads TGTGCCAGTAGTGTCAGGGGGCCCGACTATGGCTACACCTTC.

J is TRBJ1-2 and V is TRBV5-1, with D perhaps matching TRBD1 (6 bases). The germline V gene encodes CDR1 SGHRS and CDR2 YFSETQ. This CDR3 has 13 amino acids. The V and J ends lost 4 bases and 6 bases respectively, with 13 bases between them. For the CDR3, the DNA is TGCGCCAGCAGCGGGCAGGGGAAGGATGGCTACACCTTC. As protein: CASSGQGKDGYTF. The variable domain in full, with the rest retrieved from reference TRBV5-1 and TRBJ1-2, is KAGVTQTPRYLIKTRGQQVTLSCSPISGHRSVSWYQQTPGQGLQFLFEYFSETQRNKGNFPGRFSGRQFSNSRSEMNVSTLELGDSALYLCASSGQGKDGYTFGSGTRLTVV.

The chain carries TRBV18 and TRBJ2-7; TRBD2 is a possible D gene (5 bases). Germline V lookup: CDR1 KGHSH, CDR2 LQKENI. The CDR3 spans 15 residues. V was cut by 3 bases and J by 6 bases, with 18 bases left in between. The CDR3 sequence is CASSPEIGRGGEQYF. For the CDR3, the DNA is TGTGCCAGCTCACCGGAGATCGGACGTGGAGGCGAGCAGTACTTC.

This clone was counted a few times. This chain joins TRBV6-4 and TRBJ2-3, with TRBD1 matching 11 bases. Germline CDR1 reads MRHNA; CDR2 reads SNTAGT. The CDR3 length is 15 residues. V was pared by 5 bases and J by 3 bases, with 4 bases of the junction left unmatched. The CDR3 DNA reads TGTGCCAGCAGTAACCGGGACAGGGGGACAGATACGCAGTATTTT. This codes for CASSNRDRGTDTQYF.

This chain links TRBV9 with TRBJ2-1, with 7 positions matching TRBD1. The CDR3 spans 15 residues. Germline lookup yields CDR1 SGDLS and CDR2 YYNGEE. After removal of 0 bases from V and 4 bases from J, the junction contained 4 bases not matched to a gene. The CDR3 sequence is CASSVGQGQYNEQFF. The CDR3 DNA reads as TGTGCCAGCAGCGTAGGACAGGGCCAATACAATGAGCAGTTCTTC.

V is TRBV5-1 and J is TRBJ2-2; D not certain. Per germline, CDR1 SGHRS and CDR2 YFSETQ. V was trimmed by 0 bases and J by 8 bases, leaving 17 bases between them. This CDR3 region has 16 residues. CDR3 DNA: TGCGCCAGCAGCTTGGACGCTCTAGGTACACCGGGGGAGCTGTTTTTT. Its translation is CASSLDALGTPGELFF.

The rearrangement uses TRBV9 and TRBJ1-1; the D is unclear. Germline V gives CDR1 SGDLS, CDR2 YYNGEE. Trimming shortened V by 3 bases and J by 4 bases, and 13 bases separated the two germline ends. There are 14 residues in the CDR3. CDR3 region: CASSDGLTFTEAFF. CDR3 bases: TGTGCCAGCAGCGACGGACTGACCTTCACTGAAGCTTTCTTT.

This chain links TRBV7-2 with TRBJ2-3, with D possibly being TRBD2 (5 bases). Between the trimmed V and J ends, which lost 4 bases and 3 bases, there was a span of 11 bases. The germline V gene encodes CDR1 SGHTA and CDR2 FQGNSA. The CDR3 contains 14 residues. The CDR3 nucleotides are TGTGCCAGCAGCTACTGGACGGGGACAGATACGCAGTATTTT. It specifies CASSYWTGTDTQYF.

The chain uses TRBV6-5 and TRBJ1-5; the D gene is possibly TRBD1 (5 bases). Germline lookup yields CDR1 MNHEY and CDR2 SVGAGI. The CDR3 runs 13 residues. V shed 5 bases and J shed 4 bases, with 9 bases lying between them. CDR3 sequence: CASSQTVNQPQHF. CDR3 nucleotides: TGTGCCAGCAGTCAGACAGTTAATCAGCCCCAGCATTTT.